Listed below are T cell receptor beta chains from one sample, sequenced in a study of blood T cell repertoires in COVID-19. The table came from immunoSEQ multiplex PCR; TCRdb's copy has only in-frame clones and leaves some out. The sample comprises over 120,000 clones, around 78% of which are singletons, and roughly 4.7% rests with the top ten. The specimen was peripheral blood. These TCRs come from an elderly woman with active or convalescent COVID-19. Each CDR3 is given without its conserved first and last residue.

v_gene: TRBV18; j_gene: TRBJ1-2; CDR3aa: ASSPRNRDSSGYGYT
v_gene: TRBV7-2; j_gene: TRBJ1-6; CDR3aa: ASSLSIAGTGNSPLH
v_gene: TRBV6-4; j_gene: TRBJ2-2; CDR3aa: ASSVLAGATTGELF
v_gene: TRBV15; j_gene: TRBJ2-2; CDR3aa: ATSTFTGLSIRSGGELF
v_gene: TRBV11-2; j_gene: TRBJ2-7; CDR3aa: ASSLLLGPYEQY
v_gene: TRBV7-2; j_gene: TRBJ1-3; CDR3aa: ASRRQTGNTIY
v_gene: TRBV5-4; j_gene: TRBJ1-4; CDR3aa: ASSPRTGGNEKLF
v_gene: TRBV18; j_gene: TRBJ2-3; CDR3aa: ASSQQGPADTQY
v_gene: TRBV28; j_gene: TRBJ2-3; CDR3aa: ASTPSGAFLVPDTQY
v_gene: TRBV2; j_gene: TRBJ2-2; CDR3aa: ASSAGGVKAGELF
v_gene: TRBV9; j_gene: TRBJ2-7; CDR3aa: ASSVGTSFYEQY
v_gene: TRBV6-1; j_gene: TRBJ1-4; CDR3aa: ASSEWPGGYEKLF
v_gene: TRBV28; j_gene: TRBJ2-7; CDR3aa: ASSSVGGTGAYEQY
v_gene: TRBV20-1; j_gene: TRBJ1-2; CDR3aa: SASDKTGYGYT
v_gene: TRBV2; j_gene: TRBJ1-3; CDR3aa: ASSVLGQGGNTIY
v_gene: TRBV2; j_gene: TRBJ1-6; CDR3aa: ASSEDGLTLH
v_gene: TRBV30; j_gene: TRBJ2-5; CDR3aa: AWSVKGRLETQY
v_gene: TRBV7-6; j_gene: TRBJ1-1; CDR3aa: ASGQGGTEAF
v_gene: TRBV30; j_gene: TRBJ1-1; CDR3aa: AWTQGRVTEAF
v_gene: TRBV25-1; j_gene: TRBJ2-7; CDR3aa: ASSELAAQY
v_gene: TRBV11-1; j_gene: TRBJ1-6; CDR3aa: ASSPRLIVDSPLH
v_gene: TRBV9; j_gene: TRBJ1-2; CDR3aa: ASSPQGARANYGYT
v_gene: TRBV7-8; j_gene: TRBJ2-7; CDR3aa: ASSLGPGTYEQY
v_gene: TRBV6-5; j_gene: TRBJ1-4; CDR3aa: ASSPIWADRKKLF
v_gene: TRBV7-8; j_gene: TRBJ1-1; CDR3aa: ASSLATGSLEAF
v_gene: TRBV9; j_gene: TRBJ2-3; CDR3aa: ASSVAGATDTQY